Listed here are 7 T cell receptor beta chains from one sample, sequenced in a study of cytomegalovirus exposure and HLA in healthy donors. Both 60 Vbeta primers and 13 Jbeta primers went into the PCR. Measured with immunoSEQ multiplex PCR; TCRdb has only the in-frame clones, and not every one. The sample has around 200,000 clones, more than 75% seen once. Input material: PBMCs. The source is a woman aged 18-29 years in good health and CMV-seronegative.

CDR3 sequence (DNA): TGTGCCAGCAGCCCTAATCGCTACGAGCAGTACTTC. This gives the protein CASSPNRYEQYF. The rearrangement links TRBV7-2 to TRBJ2-7; D call uncertain. This CDR3 spans 12 amino acids. V was trimmed by 5 bases and J by 3 bases, leaving 8 bases between them. The germline gives CDR1 SGHTA, CDR2 FQGNSA.

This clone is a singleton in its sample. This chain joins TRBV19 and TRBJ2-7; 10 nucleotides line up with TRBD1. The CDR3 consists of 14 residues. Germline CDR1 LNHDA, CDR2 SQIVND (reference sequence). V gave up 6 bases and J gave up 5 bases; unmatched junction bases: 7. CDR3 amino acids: CASRNPGQGNEQYF. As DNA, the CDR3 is TGTGCCAGTAGGAATCCGGGACAGGGGAACGAGCAGTACTTC. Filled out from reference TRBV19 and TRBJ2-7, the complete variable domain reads DGGITQSPKYLFRKEGQNVTLSCEQNLNHDAMYWYRQDPGQGLRLIYYSQIVNDFQKGDIAEGYSVSREKKESFPLTVTSAQKNPTAFYLCASRNPGQGNEQYFGPGTRLTVT.

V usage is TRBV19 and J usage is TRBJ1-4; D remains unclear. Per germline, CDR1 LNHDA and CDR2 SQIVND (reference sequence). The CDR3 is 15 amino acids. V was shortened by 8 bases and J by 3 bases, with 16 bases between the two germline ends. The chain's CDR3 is CASQWAGSANEKLFF. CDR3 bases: TGTGCCAGTCAGTGGGCCGGATCAGCTAATGAAAAACTGTTTTTT.

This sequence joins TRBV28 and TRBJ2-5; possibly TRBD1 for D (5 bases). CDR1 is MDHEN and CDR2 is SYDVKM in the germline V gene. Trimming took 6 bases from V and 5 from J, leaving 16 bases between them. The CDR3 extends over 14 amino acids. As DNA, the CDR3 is TGTGCCAGCAGCACCCGACAGATACCGGAGACCCAGTACTTC. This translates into CASSTRQIPETQYF. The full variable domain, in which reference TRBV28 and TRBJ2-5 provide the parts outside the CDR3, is DVKVTQSSRYLVKRTGEKVFLECVQDMDHENMFWYRQDPGLGLRLIYFSYDVKMKEKGDIPEGYSVSREKKERFSLILESASTNQTSMYLCASSTRQIPETQYFGPGTRLLVL.

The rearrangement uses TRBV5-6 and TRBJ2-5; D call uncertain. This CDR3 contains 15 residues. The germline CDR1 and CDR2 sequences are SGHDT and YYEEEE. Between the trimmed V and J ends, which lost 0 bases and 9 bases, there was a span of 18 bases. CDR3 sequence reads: CASSLDTGLLRAQYF. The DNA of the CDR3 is TGTGCCAGCAGCTTGGACACCGGGTTATTGCGTGCCCAGTACTTC.

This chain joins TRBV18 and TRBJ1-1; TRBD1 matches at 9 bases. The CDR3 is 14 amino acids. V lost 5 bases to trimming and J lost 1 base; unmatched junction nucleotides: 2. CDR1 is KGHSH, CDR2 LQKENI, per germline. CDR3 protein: CASSGQGTNTEAFF. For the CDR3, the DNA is TGTGCCAGCTCAGGACAGGGGACGAACACTGAAGCTTTCTTT.

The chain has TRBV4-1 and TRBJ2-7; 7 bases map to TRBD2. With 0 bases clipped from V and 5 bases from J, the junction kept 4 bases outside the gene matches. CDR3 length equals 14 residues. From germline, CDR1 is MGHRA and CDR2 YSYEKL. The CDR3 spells CASSQELGGNEQYF. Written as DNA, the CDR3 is TGCGCCAGCAGCCAAGAGTTGGGAGGGAACGAGCAGTACTTC.